The sequence of this TCR beta chain was determined in a study of beta chain features in type 1 diabetes. Germline assignment: CDR1 LNHDA and CDR2 SQIVND (reference sequence). V was clipped by 9 bases and J by 4 bases, with 12 bases between them. This CDR3 region has 13 residues. This clone was recorded a few times. The antigen is not known. cDNA synthesis used the whole RNA isolate, giving expressed TCRB sequences. Measured with immunoSEQ multiplex PCR; TCRdb has only the in-frame clones, and not every one. The sample lists roughly 730,000 clones; about an eighth were seen once. Study findings and constraints: Whether TCRB rearrangement is influenced by HLA type went unresolved here. For Type 1 diabetes patients, all four CD4+ subsets carried TCRB CDR3s that were moderately but significantly shorter.

The sequenced sample consisted of naive CD4+ T cells from blood. The TCR was taken from a young man with type 1 diabetes. This sequence joins TRBV19 and TRBJ2-2, with D perhaps matching TRBD1 or TRBD2 (5 bases each). In DNA form, the CDR3 reads TGTGCCAGCGGGACGGACATCACCGGGGAGCTGTTTTTT. Translating it yields CASGTDITGELFF.